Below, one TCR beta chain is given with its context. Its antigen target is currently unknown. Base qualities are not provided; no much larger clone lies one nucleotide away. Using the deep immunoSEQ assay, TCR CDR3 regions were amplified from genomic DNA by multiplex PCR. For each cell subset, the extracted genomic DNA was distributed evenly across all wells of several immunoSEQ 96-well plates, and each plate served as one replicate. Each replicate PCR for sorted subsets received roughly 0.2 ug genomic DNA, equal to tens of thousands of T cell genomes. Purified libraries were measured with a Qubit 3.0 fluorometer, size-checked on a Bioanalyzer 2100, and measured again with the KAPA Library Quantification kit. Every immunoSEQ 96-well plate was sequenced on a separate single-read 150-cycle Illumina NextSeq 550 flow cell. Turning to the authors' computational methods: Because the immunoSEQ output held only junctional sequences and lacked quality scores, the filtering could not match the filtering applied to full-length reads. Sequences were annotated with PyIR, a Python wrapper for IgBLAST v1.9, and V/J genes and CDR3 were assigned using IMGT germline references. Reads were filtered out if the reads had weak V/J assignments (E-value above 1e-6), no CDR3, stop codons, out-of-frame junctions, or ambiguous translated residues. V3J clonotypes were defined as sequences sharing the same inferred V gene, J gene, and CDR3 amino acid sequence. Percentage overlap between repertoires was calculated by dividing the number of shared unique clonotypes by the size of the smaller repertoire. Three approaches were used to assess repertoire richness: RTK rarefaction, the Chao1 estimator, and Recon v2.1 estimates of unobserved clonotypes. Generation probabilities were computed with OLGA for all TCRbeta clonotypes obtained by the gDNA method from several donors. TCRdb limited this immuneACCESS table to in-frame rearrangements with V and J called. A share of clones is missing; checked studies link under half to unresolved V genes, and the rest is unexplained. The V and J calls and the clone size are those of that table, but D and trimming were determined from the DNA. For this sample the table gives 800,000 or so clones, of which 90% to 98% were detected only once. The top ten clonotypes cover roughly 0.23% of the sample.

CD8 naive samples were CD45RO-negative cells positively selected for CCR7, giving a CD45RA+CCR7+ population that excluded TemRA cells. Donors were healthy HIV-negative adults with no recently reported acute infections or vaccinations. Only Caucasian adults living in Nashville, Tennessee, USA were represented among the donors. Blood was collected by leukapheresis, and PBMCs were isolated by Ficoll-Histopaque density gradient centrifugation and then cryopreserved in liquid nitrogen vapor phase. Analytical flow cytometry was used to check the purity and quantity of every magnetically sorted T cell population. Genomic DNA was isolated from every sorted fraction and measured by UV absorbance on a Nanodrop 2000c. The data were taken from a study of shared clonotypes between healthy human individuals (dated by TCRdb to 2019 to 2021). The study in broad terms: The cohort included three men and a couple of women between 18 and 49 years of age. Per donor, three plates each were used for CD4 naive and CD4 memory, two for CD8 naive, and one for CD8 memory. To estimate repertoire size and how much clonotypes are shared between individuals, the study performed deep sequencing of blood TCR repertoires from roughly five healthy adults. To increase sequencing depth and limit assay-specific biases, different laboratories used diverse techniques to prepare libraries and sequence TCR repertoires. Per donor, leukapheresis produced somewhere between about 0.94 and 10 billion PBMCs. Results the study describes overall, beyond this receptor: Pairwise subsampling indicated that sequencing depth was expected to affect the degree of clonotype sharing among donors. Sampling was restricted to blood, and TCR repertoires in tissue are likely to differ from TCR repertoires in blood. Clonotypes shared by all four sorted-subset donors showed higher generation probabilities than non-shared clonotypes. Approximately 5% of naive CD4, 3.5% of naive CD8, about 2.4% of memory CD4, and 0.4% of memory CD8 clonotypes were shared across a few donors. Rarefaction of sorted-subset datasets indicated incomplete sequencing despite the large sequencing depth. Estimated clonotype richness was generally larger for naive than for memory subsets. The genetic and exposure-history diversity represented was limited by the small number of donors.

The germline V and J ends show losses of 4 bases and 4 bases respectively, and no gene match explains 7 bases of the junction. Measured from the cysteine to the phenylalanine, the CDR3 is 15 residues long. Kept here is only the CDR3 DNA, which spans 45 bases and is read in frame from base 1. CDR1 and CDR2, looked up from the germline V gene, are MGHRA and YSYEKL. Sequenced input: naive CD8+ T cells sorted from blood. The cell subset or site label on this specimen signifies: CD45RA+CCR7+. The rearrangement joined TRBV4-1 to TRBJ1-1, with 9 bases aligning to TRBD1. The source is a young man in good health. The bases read TGCGCCAGCAGCCTGGGACAGGGAGGATCCACTGAAGCTTTCTTT. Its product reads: CASSLGQGGSTEAFF.